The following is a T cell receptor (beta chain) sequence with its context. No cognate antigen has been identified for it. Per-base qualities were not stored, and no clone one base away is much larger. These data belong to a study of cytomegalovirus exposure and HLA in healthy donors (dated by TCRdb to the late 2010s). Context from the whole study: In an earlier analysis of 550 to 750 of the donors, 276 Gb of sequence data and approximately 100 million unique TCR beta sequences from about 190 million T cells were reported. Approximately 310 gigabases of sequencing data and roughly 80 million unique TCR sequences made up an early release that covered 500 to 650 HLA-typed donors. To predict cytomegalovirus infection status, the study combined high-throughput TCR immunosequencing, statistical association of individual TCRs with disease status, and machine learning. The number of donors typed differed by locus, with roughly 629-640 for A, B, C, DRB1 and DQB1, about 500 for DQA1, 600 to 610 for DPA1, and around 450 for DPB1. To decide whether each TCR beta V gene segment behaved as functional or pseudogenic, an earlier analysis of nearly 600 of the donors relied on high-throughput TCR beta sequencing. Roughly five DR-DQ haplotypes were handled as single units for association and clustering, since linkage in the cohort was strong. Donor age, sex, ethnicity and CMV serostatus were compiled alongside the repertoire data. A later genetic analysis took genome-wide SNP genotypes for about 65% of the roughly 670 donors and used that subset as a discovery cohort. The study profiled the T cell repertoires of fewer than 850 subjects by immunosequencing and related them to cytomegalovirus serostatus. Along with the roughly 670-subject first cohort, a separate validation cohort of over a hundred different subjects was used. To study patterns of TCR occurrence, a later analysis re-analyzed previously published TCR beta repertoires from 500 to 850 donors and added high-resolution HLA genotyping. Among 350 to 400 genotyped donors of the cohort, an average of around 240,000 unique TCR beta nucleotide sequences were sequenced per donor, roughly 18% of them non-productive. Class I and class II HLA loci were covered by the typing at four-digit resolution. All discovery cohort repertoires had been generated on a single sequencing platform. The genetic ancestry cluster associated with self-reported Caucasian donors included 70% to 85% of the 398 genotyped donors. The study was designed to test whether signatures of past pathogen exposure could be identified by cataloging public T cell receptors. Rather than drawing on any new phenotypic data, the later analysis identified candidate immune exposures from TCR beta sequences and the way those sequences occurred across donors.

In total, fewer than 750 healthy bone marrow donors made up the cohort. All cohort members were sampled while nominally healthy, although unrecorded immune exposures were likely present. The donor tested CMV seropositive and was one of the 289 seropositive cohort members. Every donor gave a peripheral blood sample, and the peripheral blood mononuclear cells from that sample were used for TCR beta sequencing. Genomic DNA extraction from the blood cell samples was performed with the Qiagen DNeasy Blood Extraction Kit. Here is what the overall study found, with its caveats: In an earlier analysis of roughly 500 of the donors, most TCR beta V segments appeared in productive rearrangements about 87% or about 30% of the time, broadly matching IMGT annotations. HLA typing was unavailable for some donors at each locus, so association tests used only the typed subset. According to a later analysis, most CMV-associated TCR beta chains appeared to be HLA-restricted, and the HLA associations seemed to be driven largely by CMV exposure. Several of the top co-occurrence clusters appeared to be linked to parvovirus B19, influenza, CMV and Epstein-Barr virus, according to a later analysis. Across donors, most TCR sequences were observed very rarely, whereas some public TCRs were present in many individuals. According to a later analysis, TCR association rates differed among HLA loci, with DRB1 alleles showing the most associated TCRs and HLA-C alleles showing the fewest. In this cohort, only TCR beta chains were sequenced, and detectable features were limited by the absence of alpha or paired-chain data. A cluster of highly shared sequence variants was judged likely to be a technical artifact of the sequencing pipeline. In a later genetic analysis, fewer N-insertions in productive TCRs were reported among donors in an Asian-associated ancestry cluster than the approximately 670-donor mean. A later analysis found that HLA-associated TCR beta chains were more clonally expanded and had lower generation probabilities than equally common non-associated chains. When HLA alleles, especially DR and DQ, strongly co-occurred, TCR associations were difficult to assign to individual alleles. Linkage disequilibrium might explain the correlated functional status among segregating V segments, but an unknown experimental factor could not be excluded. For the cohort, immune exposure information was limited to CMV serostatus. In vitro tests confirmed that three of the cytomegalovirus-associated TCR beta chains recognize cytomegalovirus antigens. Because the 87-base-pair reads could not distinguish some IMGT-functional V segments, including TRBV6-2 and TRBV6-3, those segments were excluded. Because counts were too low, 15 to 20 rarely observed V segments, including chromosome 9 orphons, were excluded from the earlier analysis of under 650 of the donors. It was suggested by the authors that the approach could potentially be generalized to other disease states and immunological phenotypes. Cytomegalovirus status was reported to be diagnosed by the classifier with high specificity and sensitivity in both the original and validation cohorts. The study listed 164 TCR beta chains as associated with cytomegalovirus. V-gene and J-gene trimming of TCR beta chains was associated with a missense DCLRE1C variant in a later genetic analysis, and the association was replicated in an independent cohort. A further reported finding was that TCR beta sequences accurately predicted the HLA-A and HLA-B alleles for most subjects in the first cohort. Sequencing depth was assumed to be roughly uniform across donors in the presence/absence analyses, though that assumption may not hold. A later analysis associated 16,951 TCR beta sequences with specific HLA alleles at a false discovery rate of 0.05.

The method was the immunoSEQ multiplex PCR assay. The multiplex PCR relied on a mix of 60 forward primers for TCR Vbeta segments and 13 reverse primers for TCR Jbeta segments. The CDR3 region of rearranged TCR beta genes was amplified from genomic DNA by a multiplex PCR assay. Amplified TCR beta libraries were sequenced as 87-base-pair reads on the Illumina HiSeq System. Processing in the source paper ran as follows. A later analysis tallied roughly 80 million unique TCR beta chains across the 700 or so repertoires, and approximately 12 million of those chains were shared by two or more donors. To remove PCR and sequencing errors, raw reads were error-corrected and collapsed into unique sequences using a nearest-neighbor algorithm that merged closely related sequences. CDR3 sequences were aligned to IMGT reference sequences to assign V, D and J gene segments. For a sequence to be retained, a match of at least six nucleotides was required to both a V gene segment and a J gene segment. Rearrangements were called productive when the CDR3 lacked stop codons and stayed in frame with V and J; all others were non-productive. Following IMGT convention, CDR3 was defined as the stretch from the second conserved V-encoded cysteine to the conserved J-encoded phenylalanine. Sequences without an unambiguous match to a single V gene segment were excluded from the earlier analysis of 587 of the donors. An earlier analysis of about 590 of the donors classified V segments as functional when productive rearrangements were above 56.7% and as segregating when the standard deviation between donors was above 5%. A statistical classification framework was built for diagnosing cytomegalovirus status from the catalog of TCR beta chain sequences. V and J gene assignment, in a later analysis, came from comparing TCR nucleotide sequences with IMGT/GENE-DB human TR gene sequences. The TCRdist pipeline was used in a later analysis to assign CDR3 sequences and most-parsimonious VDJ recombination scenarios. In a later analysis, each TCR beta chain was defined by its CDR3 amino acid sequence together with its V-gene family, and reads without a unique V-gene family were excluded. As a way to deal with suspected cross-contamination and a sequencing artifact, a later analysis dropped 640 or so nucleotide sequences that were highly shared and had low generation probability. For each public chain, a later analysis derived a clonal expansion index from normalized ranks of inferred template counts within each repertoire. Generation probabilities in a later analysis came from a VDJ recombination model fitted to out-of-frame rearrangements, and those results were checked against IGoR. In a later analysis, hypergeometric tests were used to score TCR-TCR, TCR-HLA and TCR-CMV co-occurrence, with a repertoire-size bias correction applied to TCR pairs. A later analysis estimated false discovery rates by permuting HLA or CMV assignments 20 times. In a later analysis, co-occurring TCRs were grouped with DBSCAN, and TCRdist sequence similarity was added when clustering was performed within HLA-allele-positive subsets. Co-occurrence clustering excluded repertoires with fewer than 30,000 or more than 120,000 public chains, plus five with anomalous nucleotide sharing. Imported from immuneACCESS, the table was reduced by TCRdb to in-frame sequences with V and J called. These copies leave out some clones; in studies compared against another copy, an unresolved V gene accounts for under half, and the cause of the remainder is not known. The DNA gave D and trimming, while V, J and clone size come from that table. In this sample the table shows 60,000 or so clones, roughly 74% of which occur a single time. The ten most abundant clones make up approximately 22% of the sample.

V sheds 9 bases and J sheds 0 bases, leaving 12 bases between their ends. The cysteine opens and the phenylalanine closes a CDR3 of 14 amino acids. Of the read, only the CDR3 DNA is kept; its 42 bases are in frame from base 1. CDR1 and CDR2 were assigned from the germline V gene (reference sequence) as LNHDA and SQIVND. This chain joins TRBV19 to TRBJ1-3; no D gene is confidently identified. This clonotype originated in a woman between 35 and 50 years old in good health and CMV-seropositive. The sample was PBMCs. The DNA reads TGTGCCAGCTCTACCATCCACTCTGGAAACACCATATATTTT. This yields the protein CASSTIHSGNTIYF.